This entry is about one TCR beta chain. Enrollment of patients from Seattle took place during active infection, with longitudinal follow-up. Per the authors' pipeline: Nucleated cell number was recorded as an estimate derived from reference gene primer amplification. The repertoire was sequenced with immunoSEQ multiplex PCR; TCRdb's copy has only in-frame clones and lacks some. Clone size and the V and J calls come from that table; the DNA yielded D and trimming. The sample yields some 160,000 clones, 70% to 90% seen once. Germline assignment: CDR1 MNHEY and CDR2 SVGAGI. V lost 6 bases and J 5 bases, leaving 17 bases between the germline ends. There are 15 residues in the CDR3. The sample belongs to a study of blood T cell repertoires in COVID-19. On the study more broadly: Acute-phase and convalescent COVID-19 samples originated in the United States, Italy and Spain. PBMCs, B-cell-depleted T cells, or T cells provided the cDNA or gDNA that made up the material.

The sequencing sample was made of peripheral blood. This chain uses TRBV6-5 with TRBJ2-4; D may be TRBD2 (6 bases). This sequence was found in a woman aged 80 or older with COVID-19, enrolled during active disease. The CDR3 spells CASSHRAGLENIQYF. The CDR3 DNA reads TGTGCCAGCAGCCACCGGGCGGGGTTGGAAAACATTCAGTACTTC.